This T cell receptor beta chain was sequenced in a study of T cells in Graves' hyperthyroidism and ophthalmopathy (dated by TCRdb to between 2017 and 2020). Some background on the complete study: Peripheral blood was sampled at the time of initial diagnosis, prior to any treatment. To identify distinguishing TCR V-J signatures, a discovery cohort of about 95 patients was used, comprising 43 with Graves' ophthalmopathy and 57 with stable Graves' hyperthyroidism. Prospective prediction of ophthalmopathy was tested in an independent validation cohort of approximately 19 hyperthyroidism patients and approximately 17 patients who later progressed to ophthalmopathy. The 100 or so discovery patients were randomly divided into training and test sets at a 7:3 ratio. The study also compared thyroid tissue and blood T-cell repertoires from a handful of Graves' hyperthyroidism patients. After blood sampling, hyperthyroidism patients were treated with methimazole at a starting dose of 30 mg daily, and ophthalmopathy patients were treated with high-dose intravenous methylprednisolone. TCR Vbeta CDR3 sequencing of some 140 peripheral blood samples (approximately 44 ophthalmopathy, around 80 hyperthyroidism and around 17 progressor patients) is reported in the paper. What the work shows at the level of the full study, not this receptor alone: Sample size was not statistically predetermined, and investigators were not blinded to group allocation. In validation, progression to ophthalmopathy was predicted by the model with more than 65% sensitivity and under 85% specificity, a median of approximately 6.5 months before onset. Blood samples also contained most of the expanded thyroid clonotypes (frequency above 0.001), which suggests that blood repertoires may reflect thyroid immune responses. A model built on a 13 V-J signature distinguished ophthalmopathy from stable hyperthyroidism, reaching around 88% sensitivity and about 81% specificity in cross-validation and 80%/75% in testing.

The TCR beta CDR3 regions were amplified from the RNA transcripts. The first round of RT-PCR for the TCR CDR3 was performed with the HTBI primer set and the Qiagen OneStep RT-PCR kit. Libraries were constructed in a second round of multiplex PCR, after which size selection and purification were carried out. Sequencing of the libraries was done on an Illumina HiSeq2000 using paired-end 100 bp reads. The study's own analysis went as follows. Raw data were processed with SOAPnuke, discarding reads with adapters, uncalled bases, mean Phred below 15, or no exact constant-primer or identifier match. High-quality paired reads were merged using COPE v1.2.5, and each unique nucleotide sequence was defined as a clonotype. Clonotypes were aligned to IMGT TRBV, TRBD and TRBJ reference segments using MiTCR v1.1. The analysis was restricted to V-J combinations with a frequency above 0.0001, which together covered 99% to 99.2% of the repertoires. A TCS score was defined as the ratio of F50 (clonal expansion) to E x V (chaos), with BLOSUM62-based TCRdist applied between CDR3 peptides within each V-J. Welch's t-statistics and random forest reduced 514 V-J features to 10 to 15, which were used in a naive Bayes classifier (R e1071). The raw public data were reprocessed by TCRdb itself: fastp quality trimming at Q25, MiXCR clonotype calling, in-frame beta chains only. Every CDR3 protein is listed once, alongside the most common genes and DNA of its rows. It is TCRdb's table, rather than the study itself, that gives the V and J calls and clone size. The sample table shows around 690,000 distinct CDR3 sequences, and approximately 15% are seen once. Jointly, the top ten make up 15% of the sample.

Stable Graves' hyperthyroidism was defined as no progression to ophthalmopathy during 18 months of follow-up. Hyperthyroidism patients were aged 18 to 65 years and newly diagnosed, with disease duration of less than 2 months. Patients with uncontrolled infections, other autoimmune diseases, pregnancy or lactation were excluded. Diagnoses were established on the basis of clinical symptoms, serum thyroxine and TRAb, thyroid ultrasound, and orbital computed tomography. PBMCs were separated from roughly 9.6 ml of fresh peripheral blood using Ficoll-Paque density gradient centrifugation. Trizol reagent was used to extract total RNA, and RNA quality was then checked on an Agilent 2100 Bioanalyzer. Comment on this clonotype: There is no known antigen for this receptor. The record has no base qualities; no much larger clone is one base away.

Sequences LNHDA (CDR1) and SQIVND (CDR2) are obtained from the germline V gene (reference sequence). Counted from cysteine to phenylalanine, this CDR3 has 13 amino acids. Only the CDR3 DNA is retained, 39 bases long and in frame from the first base. The V and J ends are trimmed by 5 bases and 2 bases, leaving 10 bases between them. Recombination linked TRBV19 to TRBJ2-7; the D gene is possibly TRBD1, with 7 bases matching. This sequence originates from a man aged 45-65 years with Graves' hyperthyroidism. Specimen: blood. The CDR3 has the sequence CASSQGGPYEQYF. In nucleotides, the sequence is TGTGCCAGTAGTCAGGGGGGACCCTACGAGCAGTACTTC.